The 3 T cell receptor beta chains below come from one sample, sequenced in a study of blood T cell repertoires in COVID-19. The table came from immunoSEQ multiplex PCR; TCRdb's copy has only in-frame clones and leaves some out. The table shows some 70,000 clones, with around 89% occurring only once. Sequencing was carried out using peripheral blood. Receptors originate from a man aged 60-69 years with acute or convalescent COVID-19.

This chain connects TRBV5-1 to TRBJ1-2; 7 nucleotides align to TRBD1. This CDR3 region has 14 residues. CDR1 SGHRS and CDR2 YFSETQ come from the germline V gene. Trimming removed 5 bases from V and 3 bases from J; junction bases left unmatched: 7. CDR3 sequence (DNA): TGCGCCAGCAGTTCGACCAGGGGGGACTATGGCTACACCTTC. It encodes CASSSTRGDYGYTF.

The chain recombines TRBV11-2 with TRBJ2-3, with TRBD2 matching over 8 bases. This CDR3 comprises 19 residues. J was trimmed by 6 bases and V by 5 bases; bases with no gene match: 22. The germline V gene has CDR1 SGHAT and CDR2 FQNNGV. This chain's CDR3 is CASSRGWALTGGTSDTQYF. CDR3 nucleotide sequence: TGTGCCAGCAGCCGCGGCTGGGCCCTAACGGGAGGGACCTCGGATACGCAGTATTTT.

V gene TRBV21-1 combines with J gene TRBJ1-2; the D call of TRBD1 is as the table states it, not checked on the DNA. TRBV21-1 is a listed pseudogene. The CDR3 runs 15 residues. The CDR3 DNA follows: TGTGCCAGCAGCAAAGCGCTCGGACAGGGCCGCGGCTACACCTTC. This encodes CASSKALGQGRGYTF.